Listed here is a single TCR beta chain. One base away lies a much larger clone, so this may be a sequencing read error. CDR1 and CDR2 (germline): MNHNS, SASEGT. The CDR3 consists of 13 residues. With 6 bases removed from V and 1 base from J, the gap between germline ends came to 9 bases. TCRdb re-derived calls from the 5' RACE reads in MiXCR, one entry per CDR3 protein. Altogether 53,000 or so distinct CDR3 sequences are present, more than 20% being singletons, with the ten largest covering about 3%. The rearrangement links TRBV6-1 to TRBJ1-1, with a possible D match to TRBD1 (5 bases). The sequenced sample consisted of tumor-infiltrating naive CD4+ T cells sorted from the breast tumor. The subset is: naive CD4+ T cells, CD4+CD45RA+CD25-. The TCR was taken from a female donor with breast cancer. The CDR3 is CASRRGRNTEAFF. The CDR3 nucleotides read TGTGCCAGCAGGAGGGGTCGGAACACTGAAGCTTTCTTT.